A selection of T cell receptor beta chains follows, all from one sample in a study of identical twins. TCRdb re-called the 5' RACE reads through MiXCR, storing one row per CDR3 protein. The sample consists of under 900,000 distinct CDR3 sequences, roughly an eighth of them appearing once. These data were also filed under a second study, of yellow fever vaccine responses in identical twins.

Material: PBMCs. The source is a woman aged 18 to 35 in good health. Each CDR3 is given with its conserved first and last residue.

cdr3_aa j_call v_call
CSARQGGYSTDTQYF TRBJ2-3 TRBV20-1
CASSHLRGQGSGNTIYF TRBJ1-3 TRBV11-2
CASSYGVFGNTEAFF TRBJ1-1 TRBV6-5
CASSENSGGNEQFF TRBJ2-1 TRBV5-1
CASIPPGLAGSTDTQYF TRBJ2-3 TRBV12-3/TRBV12-4
CASSKDRSGRYNEQFF TRBJ2-1 TRBV3-1
CASRPAVSNTGELFF TRBJ2-2 TRBV2
CSVEDIGVRQMYNEQFF TRBJ2-1 TRBV29-1
CASSIRLNTDTQYF TRBJ2-3 TRBV19
CASSLLVGTSGRTDTQYF TRBJ2-3 TRBV12-3/TRBV12-4
CASSIGMVYNEQFF TRBJ2-1 TRBV19
CASSEAWGGTEAFF TRBJ1-1 TRBV2
CASSGNPSGTDTQYF TRBJ2-3 TRBV7-8
CASSSRRSGREQFF TRBJ2-1 TRBV27
CASSSLRTGTFGANVLTF TRBJ2-6 TRBV25-1
CASSYGLAGGEQYF TRBJ2-7 TRBV6-5
CASSPTRNSGRVSASYQYF TRBJ2-7 TRBV21-1
CASSAGTGAGYEQYF TRBJ2-7 TRBV25-1
CASSPNRDREQFF TRBJ2-1 TRBV18
CASSQEAAGGSGEQYF TRBJ2-7 TRBV3-1
CASSTTGTSLYNEQSF TRBJ2-1 TRBV9
CASSDRRTAGNQPQHF TRBJ1-5 TRBV2
CASTRGLAGVGETQYF TRBJ2-5 TRBV2